One T cell receptor beta chain is described in this entry. This clonotype was detected many times. It lacks a known antigen. No much larger clonotype is one base removed from it; base qualities were not supplied. This sample stems from a study of T cells in Graves' hyperthyroidism and ophthalmopathy (dated by TCRdb to the late 2010s). With regard to the full study: TCR V-J signatures able to tell the groups apart were searched for in a discovery cohort of some 97 patients, of whom 43 had Graves' ophthalmopathy and 57 had stable Graves' hyperthyroidism. In addition, the study compared T-cell repertoires in thyroid tissue and in blood from roughly six Graves' hyperthyroidism patients. The paper describes TCR Vbeta CDR3 sequencing of some 130 peripheral blood samples, made up of 40 to 45 ophthalmopathy patients, approximately 76 hyperthyroidism patients and approximately 17 progressor patients. Prospective prediction of ophthalmopathy was tested in an independent validation cohort of some 20 hyperthyroidism patients and 15 to 17 patients who later progressed to ophthalmopathy. The approximately 100 discovery patients were divided at random into training and test sets in a 7:3 ratio. After sampling, hyperthyroidism patients received methimazole starting at 30 mg daily, and ophthalmopathy patients received high-dose intravenous methylprednisolone.

V ends up 10 bases short and J 9 bases short, with an unmatched junction base count of 12. CDR3 length: 13 amino acids, cysteine to phenylalanine. Only the CDR3 DNA stays, 39 bases, in frame from base 1. CDR1 and CDR2, per the germline V gene, are MNHNS and SASEGT. Amplification of TCR beta CDR3 regions was carried out from RNA transcripts. The first round of RT-PCR for the TCR CDR3 was performed with the HTBI primer set and the Qiagen OneStep RT-PCR kit. Libraries were constructed in a second round of multiplex PCR, after which size selection and purification were carried out. Libraries were sequenced paired-end with 100 bp reads on an Illumina HiSeq2000. Concerning the study's data processing: Raw data were processed with SOAPnuke, discarding reads with adapters, uncalled bases, mean Phred below 15, or no exact constant-primer or identifier match. High-quality paired reads were merged using COPE v1.2.5, and each unique nucleotide sequence was defined as a clonotype. Clonotypes were aligned to IMGT TRBV, TRBD and TRBJ reference segments using MiTCR v1.1. The analysis included only V-J combinations with a frequency above 0.0001, which together covered 99% to 99.2% of the repertoires. A TCS score was defined as the ratio of F50 (clonal expansion) to E x V (chaos), with BLOSUM62-based TCRdist applied between CDR3 peptides within each V-J. Welch's t-statistics and random forest reduced some 510 V-J features to 10 to 15, which were used in a naive Bayes classifier (R e1071). The similarity between thyroid and blood repertoires was quantified using the Morisita-Horn index. TCRdb trimmed public reads at Q25 via fastp, called clones via MiXCR and kept in-frame beta chains. Rows with one shared CDR3 protein collapse into an entry with the most common genes and DNA. For this entry, the V and J calls and clone size follow TCRdb and not the study's own pipeline. The sample contains approximately 48,000 distinct CDR3 sequences, approximately 50% of them found a single time. The leading ten clones occupy approximately 30% of the sample.

Stable Graves' hyperthyroidism was defined as no progression to ophthalmopathy during 18 months of follow-up. Hyperthyroidism patients were newly diagnosed, had a disease duration of under 2 months, and were aged 18 to 65 years. The study excluded patients with uncontrolled infections, other autoimmune diseases, pregnancy or lactation. Diagnoses relied on clinical symptoms, serum thyroxine and TRAb, thyroid ultrasound and orbital computed tomography. Total RNA was extracted using Trizol reagent, and RNA quality was assessed on an Agilent 2100 Bioanalyzer. What the authors observed across the whole study: Sample size was not statistically predetermined, and investigators were not blinded to group allocation. In validation, the model predicted progression to ophthalmopathy with 65% to 71% sensitivity and approximately 74% specificity, a median of approximately 6.7 months before onset. A model built on a 13 V-J signature distinguished ophthalmopathy from stable hyperthyroidism, reaching 87.88% sensitivity and about 81% specificity in cross-validation and 80%/75% in testing. Most expanded thyroid clonotypes (frequency above 0.001) were also detected in blood, a finding suggesting that blood repertoires may reflect thyroid immune responses.

The chain joins TRBV6-1 to TRBJ2-7, with 10 bases in between that match TRBD1. Sequencing used peripheral blood or thyroid tissue (not recorded which). This clonotype was obtained from a woman aged 45 to 65 with Graves' hyperthyroidism. CDR3 region: CATDGGQGRGQYF. The sequenced DNA is TGTGCCACCGATGGGGGACAGGGGCGCGGGCAGTACTTC.